This T cell receptor beta chain is drawn from a study of tumor-infiltrating lymphocytes in oesophageal squamous cell carcinoma. Germline CDR1 reads ENHRY; CDR2 reads SYGVKD. Trimming removed 0 bases from V and 3 bases from J, with 9 bases in between. The CDR3 spans 14 residues. TCRdb called the PCR reads again in MiXCR, with one record for every CDR3 protein. The sample carries 13,000 or so distinct CDR3 sequences, about half recorded once. This clonotype has just one count. The chain is built from TRBV10-3 and TRBJ2-7; D is ambiguous. The specimen was blood. This clonotype was obtained from a female donor with esophageal squamous cell carcinoma. CDR3 sequence (DNA): TGTGCCATCAGTGAGTCCGAAGGGTTCTACGAGCAGTACTTC. Residues: CAISESEGFYEQYF.